This T cell receptor beta chain appears in the sequencing data of a study of blood T cell repertoires in COVID-19. Study background: T cells, B-cell-depleted T cells, or PBMCs supplied cDNA or gDNA.

Per the study methods: Reference gene primer amplification gave estimated nucleated cell counts. Produced via immunoSEQ multiplex PCR; TCRdb's table is partial and in-frame only. That table furnishes V, J and clone size, whereas the DNA furnished D and trimming. This sample has roughly 150,000 clones, with 65% to 85% found just once. The sequenced sample was peripheral blood. This sequence originates from a woman aged 80 or over with acute or convalescent COVID-19.

CDR3 protein: CASSVSPYPDRGRGEKLFF. Here the CDR3 DNA reads TGTGCCAGCAGCGTATCCCCTTACCCAGACAGGGGGCGTGGAGAAAAACTGTTTTTT. This chain uses TRBV9 with TRBJ1-4, with TRBD1 identical over 10 bases. With V trimmed by 1 base and J by 8 bases, 17 bases remained unmatched. There are 19 residues in the CDR3. The V gene's germline CDR1 is SGDLS and CDR2 YYNGEE.